This T cell receptor (beta chain) was identified during a study of beta chain features in type 1 diabetes. Findings and limits, study-wide: Naive, central memory and Treg TCRB repertoires appeared more alike in patients than in healthy donors. Cells with high TCR expression could be over-represented when cDNA is sequenced.

Trimming took 8 bases from V and 7 from J; bases not matched to a gene: 28. Germline V CDR1 and CDR2: MNHGY, SVAAGI. CDR3 length: 20 amino acids. The entirety of the isolated RNA underwent reverse transcription, so expressed TCRB transcripts were sequenced. Profiled with immunoSEQ multiplex PCR; TCRdb holds only in-frame clones, not every one. In the table there are 310,000 or so clones, under 8.5% of which are singletons. On this clone: Its specificity is unknown.

Material for sequencing was central memory CD4+ T cells from blood. The TCR comes from a young woman in good health. J is TRBJ2-1 and V is TRBV6-9; TRBD2 matches at 8 bases. In DNA, the CDR3 is TGTGCCAGCTCTCCACCACGCCGAGCGGGAGTCTGGGTTTCCAGGAATGAGCAGTTCTTC. Protein sequence: CASSPPRRAGVWVSRNEQFF.